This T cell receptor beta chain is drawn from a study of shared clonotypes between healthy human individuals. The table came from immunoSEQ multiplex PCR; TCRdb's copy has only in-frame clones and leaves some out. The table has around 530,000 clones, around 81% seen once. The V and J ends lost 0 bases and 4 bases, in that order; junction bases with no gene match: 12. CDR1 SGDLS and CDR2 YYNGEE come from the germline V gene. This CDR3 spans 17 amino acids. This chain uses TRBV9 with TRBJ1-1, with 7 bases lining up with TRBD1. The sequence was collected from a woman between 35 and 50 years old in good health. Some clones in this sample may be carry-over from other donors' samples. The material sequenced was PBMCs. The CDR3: CASSVGKGGGRFTEAFF. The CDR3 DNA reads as TGTGCCAGCAGCGTAGGAAAAGGAGGGGGCCGGTTCACTGAAGCTTTCTTT.